This T cell receptor (beta chain) originates from a study of cytomegalovirus exposure and HLA in healthy donors. Study summary: Most genotyped donors, around 86% of 300 to 400, had Caucasian-associated genetic ancestry. Regarding the study as a whole: In all likelihood, a cluster of highly shared sequence variants was a sequencing artifact.

The CDR3 runs 13 residues. Germline trimming cut 7 bases from V and 3 bases from J; bases unmatched to any gene: 6. Looked up from germline, CDR1 is SNHLY and CDR2 is FYNNEI. Amplification used 60 Vbeta primers and 13 Jbeta primers. As originally analysed: In a later analysis, the count reached some 88 million unique TCR beta chains, with approximately 10 million shared. Assay used: immunoSEQ multiplex PCR; TCRdb lists only in-frame clones, some missing. V and J calls and clone size are those listed in that table; D and trimming were worked out from the DNA. The table includes 170,000 or so clones, around 83% detected once. Concerning this clone: Its antigen is still unknown.

J is TRBJ2-7 and V is TRBV2, with 7 bases lining up with TRBD1. This TCR derives from a man aged 45-65 years in good health and CMV-seropositive. Sequenced input: PBMCs. The CDR3 coding sequence is TGTGCCAGCACCCGGACAGGAGGCTACGAGCAGTACTTC. This encodes CASTRTGGYEQYF.